This T cell receptor beta chain was identified in a study of molecular identifiers for immune sequencing clone quantification. CDR3 length: 15 residues. CDR1 is MNHEY, CDR2 SMNVEV, per germline (reference sequence). Trimming at V came to 5 bases and at J to 1 base, leaving 3 bases not matched to a gene. At least ten counts were recorded for this clonotype. TCRdb re-derived calls from the PCR reads in MiXCR, one entry per CDR3 protein. The table records tens of thousands of distinct CDR3 sequences, approximately 21% of them present only once. This receptor was obtained from a human donor in good health. Some libraries in this study had Jurkat cell RNA spiked in. The sequencing input was naive CD8+ T cells from blood, with Jurkat cell RNA spiked in. The subset denotes: FACS-sorted CD8+CD4-CCR7+CD45RA+ naive T cells. The rearrangement joins TRBV27 to TRBJ2-3, with 10 positions matching TRBD2. CDR3 DNA sequence: TGTGCCAGCAGTCCGGGGACTAGCGGCACAGATACGCAGTATTTT. Its translation: CASSPGTSGTDTQYF.